This entry features one TCR beta chain sequence. Data came from immunoSEQ multiplex PCR; TCRdb stores just in-frame clones and leaves some out. The sample includes under 60,000 clones, more than 90% of them seen just once. The data stem from a study of blood T cell repertoires in COVID-19. Study in general: T cells, B-cell-depleted T cells, or PBMCs provided the cDNA or gDNA that served as material.

Losses at the gene ends were 4 bases for V and 5 bases for J; bases not matched to a gene: 7. Germline CDR1 and CDR2: LNHDA and SQIVND (reference sequence). There are 15 residues in the CDR3. The TCR sequence derives from a human donor in a cohort sampled during active COVID-19. The sample taken for sequencing was peripheral blood. The rearrangement uses TRBV19 and TRBJ1-5, with 8 bases that match TRBD1. The CDR3 sequence: CASSTDRGAYQPQHF. In DNA form, the CDR3 reads TGTGCCAGTAGTACTGACAGGGGCGCTTATCAGCCCCAGCATTTT.